One T cell receptor (beta chain) is described in this entry. This sample is drawn from a study of blood T cell repertoires in COVID-19. Study overall: The United States, Italy and Spain provided the acute and convalescent COVID-19 samples. PBMCs, B-cell-depleted T cells, or T cells provided the cDNA or gDNA that made up the material.

Under the authors' procedure: Reference gene primer amplification yielded estimated nucleated cell counts. TCRdb's copy holds only in-frame clones and misses some; the assay was immunoSEQ multiplex PCR. V, J and clone size derive from that table, while D and trimming were established from the DNA sequence. The sample consists of about 120,000 clones, 80% to 90% of them appearing once. The ends were cut back, 10 bases at V and 1 base at J, with 19 bases in the middle. The germline V gene encodes CDR1 SNHLY and CDR2 FYNNEI. The CDR3 consists of 15 residues. Sequencing was carried out using peripheral blood. This TCR was sampled from a human donor in a cohort sampled during active COVID-19. The chain employs TRBV2 and TRBJ1-2; D gene unclear. CDR3 region: CATILGEGLNYGYTF. CDR3 DNA sequence: TGTGCCACTATCCTAGGAGAAGGACTTAACTATGGCTACACCTTC.